These 32 T cell receptor beta chains originate from one sample sequenced in a study of cytotoxic CD8 clonotypes in ibrutinib-treated CLL. This table comes from immunoSEQ multiplex PCR, and its TCRdb copy is limited to in-frame clones, with some not included. The sample records 140,000 to 150,000 clones, about three quarters being singletons. The specimen was PBMCs, collected after 24 months of ibrutinib treatment. The receptors here all came from a human donor with chronic lymphocytic leukemia.

The chain combines TRBV19 with TRBJ2-1, with TRBD2 identical over 7 bases. The V gene's germline CDR1 is LNHDA and CDR2 SQIVND (reference sequence). V shed 2 bases, J shed 2 bases, and the junction held 6 bases outside the gene matches. The CDR3 length is 16 residues. The CDR3 region is CASSIRLAATYNEQFF. The CDR3 nucleotides read TGTGCCAGTAGTATAAGGCTAGCGGCCACCTACAATGAGCAGTTCTTC.

This clone has just one count. The chain joins TRBV13 to TRBJ2-7; 13 positions match TRBD2. J lost 2 bases, V lost 5 bases, and 9 bases had no gene match. CDR1 and CDR2 from the germline V gene are PRHDT and FYEKMQ (reference sequence). CDR3 size: 17 residues. The CDR3 DNA reads as TGTGCCAGCAGCCCCACCCCCGGGACTAGCGGGACCTACGAGCAGTACTTC. This codes for CASSPTPGTSGTYEQYF.

The chain uses TRBV18 and TRBJ2-1; unclear D gene. This CDR3 contains 11 residues. Germline V gives CDR1 KGHSH, CDR2 LQKENI. Trimming left V 5 bases short and J 5 bases short, with 4 bases between. The CDR3 sequence is CASSWNNEQFF. DNA of the CDR3: TGTGCCAGCTCATGGAACAATGAGCAGTTCTTC.

The V and J genes are TRBV6-5 and TRBJ1-2; 9 nucleotides match TRBD1. Trimming removed 7 bases from V and 4 bases from J; junction bases left unmatched: 10. This CDR3 has 15 amino acids. Germline CDR1 is MNHEY and CDR2 is SVGAGI. The DNA of the CDR3 is TGTGCCAGCACCGTGACGACAGGGGGATCCTATGGCTACACCTTC. Protein product: CASTVTTGGSYGYTF.

V and J are TRBV29-1 and TRBJ1-1, with 11 nucleotides matching TRBD1. The V gene's germline CDR1 is SQVTM and CDR2 ANQGSEA. Trimming took 7 bases from V and 3 from J; bases not matched to a gene: 10. The CDR3 extends over 15 amino acids. CDR3 DNA sequence: TGCAGCGCCACAGGACAGGGGGCGGGGTACACTGAAGCTTTCTTT. Translation gives CSATGQGAGYTEAFF. The whole variable domain, filled in from reference TRBV29-1 and TRBJ1-1, reads SAVISQKPSRDICQRGTSLTIQCQVDSQVTMMFWYRQQPGQSLTLIATANQGSEATYESGFVIDKFPISRPNLTFSTLTVSNMSPEDSSIYLCSATGQGAGYTEAFFGQGTRLTVV.

This clone was detected once. The gene calls are TRBV10-1 and TRBJ2-1; D gene unclear. Germline V gene sequence: CDR1 WNHNN, CDR2 SYGVQD (reference sequence). The germline V and J ends were trimmed by 3 bases and 2 bases, with 2 bases remaining between them. There are 12 residues in the CDR3. The CDR3 DNA reads TGCGCCAGCAGTGACGCCTACAATGAGCAGTTCTTC. This gives the protein CASSDAYNEQFF.

The V call is TRBV6-1, the J call TRBJ2-3; either TRBD1 or TRBD2 may supply D (5 bases each). The CDR3 loop spans 15 amino acids. CDR1 MNHNS and CDR2 SASEGT come from the germline V gene. V lost 6 bases to trimming and J lost 1 base, with 14 bases between them. The chain's CDR3 is CASSPTRDGTDTQYF. Written as DNA, the CDR3 is TGTGCCAGCAGCCCCACCCGGGACGGCACAGATACGCAGTATTTT.

The genes are TRBV19 and TRBJ2-5; perhaps TRBD1 as D (6 bases). CDR3 length: 15 amino acids. Between the trimmed V and J ends, which lost 5 bases and 2 bases, there was a span of 15 bases. From germline, CDR1 is LNHDA and CDR2 SQIVND (reference sequence). The CDR3 DNA follows: TGTGCCAGTAGTCCCAGCAGGGGACGACAAGAGACCCAGTACTTC. Protein sequence: CASSPSRGRQETQYF.

The chain is built from TRBV2 and TRBJ2-4, with 7 bases matching TRBD1. The CDR3 loop spans 19 amino acids. V was pared by 7 bases and J by 1 base, with 19 bases of the junction left unmatched. The germline V gene has CDR1 SNHLY and CDR2 FYNNEI. The CDR3 protein is CASKPPAQGKVFAKNIQYF. The CDR3 DNA reads as TGTGCCAGCAAACCCCCGGCACAGGGGAAAGTTTTCGCCAAAAACATTCAGTACTTC.

The CDR3 nucleotides read TGTGCCAGCTCACCACTCGGACAGGGGGCAGGTACAATCGGCTACACCTTC. Its protein product is CASSPLGQGAGTIGYTF. The gene calls are TRBV18 and TRBJ1-2, with 11 bases identical to TRBD1. Germline lookup yields CDR1 KGHSH and CDR2 LQKENI. The CDR3 length is 17 residues. Trimming removed 1 base from V and 8 bases from J; junction bases left unmatched: 12.

The rearrangement uses TRBV4-2 and TRBJ2-5, with 11 bases that match TRBD2. J gave up 5 bases and V 4 bases, and 9 bases lay outside the gene matches. The CDR3 extends over 16 amino acids. Germline V lookup: CDR1 LGHNA, CDR2 YNFKEQ. This CDR3 reads CASSRNLAGGGETQYF. CDR3 bases: TGTGCCAGCAGCCGAAACCTAGCGGGAGGTGGGGAGACCCAGTACTTC.

CDR3 nucleotides: TGTGCCAGCAGCGCCCCACAGGGGGGGGATGAAAAACTGTTTTTT. Amino acids: CASSAPQGGDEKLFF. This chain joins TRBV9 and TRBJ1-4, with TRBD1 matching over 8 bases. The J segment lost 6 bases and the V segment lost 3 bases, leaving 7 bases of the junction unmatched. The length of the CDR3 is 15 residues. Looked up from germline, CDR1 is SGDLS and CDR2 is YYNGEE.

The V gene is TRBV19, the J gene TRBJ2-2, with TRBD2 matching 8 bases. This CDR3 contains 16 residues. Germline CDR1 is LNHDA and CDR2 is SQIVND (reference sequence). The junction had 9 bases not matched to a gene; V was cut back by 4 bases and J by 5 bases. CDR3 coding DNA: TGTGCCAGTAGTAGGGCAGCGGGAGTCGGTACCGGGGAGCTGTTTTTT. Its translation is CASSRAAGVGTGELFF.

The chain is built from TRBV5-1 and TRBJ2-2; either TRBD1 or TRBD2 may supply D (5 bases each). Looked up from germline, CDR1 is SGHRS and CDR2 is YFSETQ. Trimming cost V 4 bases and J 6 bases, with 13 bases left between them. CDR3 length: 14 residues. CDR3 sequence (DNA): TGCGCCAGCAGCCCGAGTTTGGGGGCCGGGGAGCTGTTTTTT. Translation gives CASSPSLGAGELFF.

The J gene is TRBJ2-7, the V gene TRBV15; 10 bases are shared with TRBD1. The CDR3 is made up of 16 amino acids. The V gene's germline CDR1 is LNHNV and CDR2 YYDKDF (reference sequence). The J segment lost 4 bases and the V segment lost 1 base, leaving 7 bases of the junction unmatched. DNA for the CDR3: TGTGCCACCAGCAGAGCCCGGGACAGGGGCCCTTACGAGCAGTACTTC. This translates into CATSRARDRGPYEQYF.

The chain has TRBV5-6 and TRBJ2-7; 7 bases match TRBD2. The V gene's germline CDR1 is SGHDT and CDR2 YYEEEE. V lost 4 bases and J lost 0; bases outside the gene matches: 10. The CDR3 has 16 residues. For the CDR3, the DNA is TGTGCCAGCAGCCGTCCAACTAGCGCCCCCTCCTACGAGCAGTACTTC. It specifies CASSRPTSAPSYEQYF.

This rearrangement joins TRBV16 to TRBJ2-7, with 10 nucleotides matching TRBD1. From germline, CDR1 is KGHSY and CDR2 FQNENV. CDR3 length equals 15 residues. Trimming at V came to 4 bases and at J to 6 bases, leaving 9 bases not matched to a gene. In DNA form, the CDR3 reads TGTGCCAGCAGCCCCCGGCGACAGGGGGCTGGCGAGCAGTACTTC. This sequence encodes CASSPRRQGAGEQYF.

The chain has TRBV4-1 and TRBJ1-2; D ambiguous. The germline V and J ends were trimmed by 0 bases and 4 bases, with 9 bases remaining between them. The CDR3 spans 14 residues. Germline V lookup: CDR1 MGHRA, CDR2 YSYEKL. CDR3 bases: TGCGCCAGCAGCCAAGATGTGGGGAGCTATGGCTACACCTTC. Its translation: CASSQDVGSYGYTF.

The genes are TRBV6-1 and TRBJ2-3, with 10 nucleotides matching TRBD1. There are 14 residues in the CDR3. CDR1 MNHNS and CDR2 SASEGT come from the germline V gene. V was clipped by 10 bases and J by 4 bases; unmatched bases: 8. CDR3 protein: CATQDRGSADTQYF. CDR3 sequence (DNA): TGTGCCACCCAGGACAGGGGGTCTGCAGATACGCAGTATTTT.

J is TRBJ1-4 and V is TRBV7-3; D call uncertain. Looked up from germline, CDR1 is SGHTA and CDR2 is FQGTGA. This CDR3 is built from 14 residues. V was pared by 8 bases and J by 3 bases, with 13 bases between. The CDR3 loop reads CASLNGIANEKLFF. In DNA form, the CDR3 reads TGTGCCAGCCTCAACGGGATAGCTAATGAAAAACTGTTTTTT.

The CDR3 coding sequence is TGCAGCGTTGACGGGGTGCCCGGGGGCCCATACAACAATCAGCCCCAGCATTTT. This gives the protein CSVDGVPGGPYNNQPQHF. The rearrangement uses TRBV29-1 and TRBJ1-5, with a weak D call TRBD1 (6 bases). Per germline, CDR1 SQVTM and CDR2 ANQGSEA. Trimming took 3 bases from V and 3 from J, leaving 24 bases between them. The CDR3 is made up of 18 amino acids.

The gene calls are TRBV12-5 and TRBJ1-1; D is unresolved. Germline V gives CDR1 LGHNT, CDR2 FRNRAP. The CDR3 runs 11 residues. V lost 3 bases, J lost 8 bases, and 7 bases lay in between. The CDR3 sequence is CASGFLVEAFF. As DNA, the CDR3 is TGTGCTAGTGGTTTTCTCGTCGAAGCTTTCTTT.

The chain uses TRBV7-3 and TRBJ2-5; 7 bases align to TRBD2. The CDR3 length is 19 residues. From germline, CDR1 is SGHTA and CDR2 FQGTGA. V was pared by 1 base and J by 5 bases, with 19 bases of the junction left unmatched. CDR3 sequence reads: CASSLMGRGFPPDWETQYF. The CDR3 DNA reads as TGTGCCAGCAGCTTAATGGGGAGGGGCTTTCCACCCGACTGGGAGACCCAGTACTTC.

The J gene is TRBJ1-1, the V gene TRBV5-1; weak D call: TRBD1 (5 bases). Germline CDR1 SGHRS, CDR2 YFSETQ. CDR3 size: 11 residues. Trimming took 1 base from V and 10 from J, leaving 8 bases between them. This CDR3 reads CASSLTGLAFF. The CDR3 DNA sequence: TGCGCCAGCAGCTTGACGGGGCTAGCTTTCTTT.

The chain uses TRBV6-5 and TRBJ1-6, with 12 bases aligning to TRBD1. The CDR3 extends over 12 amino acids. CDR1 and CDR2 (germline): MNHEY, SVGAGI. The V segment lost 7 bases and the J segment 13 bases; nucleotides outside the gene matches: 2. CDR3 amino acids: CASTGTGGPLHF. CDR3 nucleotide sequence: TGTGCCAGCACCGGGACAGGGGGCCCCCTCCACTTT.

The chain carries TRBV7-8 and TRBJ2-7; 12 bases agree with TRBD1. The CDR3 runs to 14 residues. Trimming took 5 bases from V and 4 from J; bases not matched to a gene: 3. In germline, CDR1 is SGHVS, CDR2 FQNEAQ. CDR3 in amino acids: CASSMGQGAYEQYF. Written as DNA, the CDR3 is TGTGCCAGCAGCATGGGACAGGGGGCGTACGAGCAGTACTTC.

The gene calls are TRBV2 and TRBJ2-7, with D perhaps given as TRBD1 or TRBD2 (5 bases each). Looked up from germline, CDR1 is SNHLY and CDR2 is FYNNEI. This CDR3 is 11 amino acids long. The V and J ends lost 9 bases and 6 bases respectively, with 12 bases between them. CDR3 nucleotide sequence: TGTGCCAGAGGGGACGCGGGCGAGCAGTACTTC. Protein product: CARGDAGEQYF.

The CDR3 is CASSGAGKNTGELFF. The CDR3 region has the DNA TGTGCCAGCAGCGGAGCGGGGAAAAACACCGGGGAGCTGTTTTTT. The chain combines TRBV7-2 with TRBJ2-2, with TRBD2 identical over 7 bases. Unmatched junction bases numbered 5, after V lost 5 bases and J lost 2 bases. The V gene's germline CDR1 is SGHTA and CDR2 FQGNSA. This CDR3 has 15 amino acids.

This clone was picked up a small number of times. The genes are TRBV5-1 and TRBJ2-2; perhaps TRBD1 as D (5 bases). Deletions cut 4 bases from V and 1 base from J, with 8 bases between. Looked up from germline, CDR1 is SGHRS and CDR2 is YFSETQ. The CDR3 totals 14 residues. CDR3 nucleotides: TGCGCCAGCAGCGATACAGGGAACACCGGGGAGCTGTTTTTT. It translates to CASSDTGNTGELFF. The full variable domain, its missing parts supplied by reference TRBV5-1 and TRBJ2-2, is KAGVTQTPRYLIKTRGQQVTLSCSPISGHRSVSWYQQTPGQGLQFLFEYFSETQRNKGNFPGRFSGRQFSNSRSEMNVSTLELGDSALYLCASSDTGNTGELFFGEGSRLTVL.

V and J are TRBV7-2 and TRBJ2-5; TRBD2 matches 8 bases. This CDR3 region has 13 residues. CDR1 and CDR2 (germline): SGHTA, FQGNSA. Germline trimming cut 3 bases from V and 7 bases from J; bases unmatched to any gene: 4. CDR3 nucleotides: TGTGCCAGCAGCTTCGTCCGGGGGGGGACCCAGTACTTC. It encodes CASSFVRGGTQYF.

The chain combines TRBV7-6 with TRBJ2-2; no definite D call. The CDR3 is made up of 13 amino acids. In germline, CDR1 is SGHVS, CDR2 FNYEAQ. Trimming left V 10 bases short and J 4 bases short, with 13 bases between. The CDR3 region is CATAQDPTGELFF. In DNA, the CDR3 is TGTGCCACCGCCCAGGACCCCACCGGGGAGCTGTTTTTT.

The chain combines TRBV15 with TRBJ1-5, with a weak D call TRBD1 (5 bases). CDR1 LNHNV and CDR2 YYDKDF come from the germline V gene (reference sequence). The CDR3 sequence is 15 residues long. The ends were cut back, 5 bases at V and 6 bases at J, with 17 bases in the middle. CDR3 in DNA: TGTGCCACCAGCCCCCTCAGTGGGGGTGGTCAGCCCCAGCATTTT. This gives the protein CATSPLSGGGQPQHF.